Listed here are 26 T cell receptor beta chains from one sample, sequenced in a study of T cell repertoires in cytomegalovirus infection (dated by TCRdb to 2018 to 2020). TCRdb shows the sequencer as Illumina HiSeq 1500. TCRdb reprocessing: public reads trimmed at Q25 with fastp, clones called with MiXCR, in-frame beta chains kept. Each CDR3 protein appears once, grouped with its most common genes and DNA. A total of around 74,000 distinct CDR3 sequences appear in this sample, 3.7% of them only once. The ten largest clones capture approximately 5% of the sample. The specimen sequenced was PBMCs. These receptor sequences come from a human donor in good health (CMV status not recorded). Some clones in this sample may be carry-over from other donors' samples.

CDR3 bases: TGTGCCAGCATGCCAGGCGGCATCGGCACTGAAGCTTTCTTT. It codes for CASMPGGIGTEAFF. The chain carries TRBV6-4 and TRBJ1-1; D is uncertain. Germline V gives CDR1 MRHNA, CDR2 SNTAGT. Trimming shortened V by 7 bases and J by 4 bases, and 16 bases separated the two germline ends. The CDR3 totals 14 residues.

This clonotype was detected ten times or more. The rearrangement uses TRBV7-2 and TRBJ2-5; D is possibly TRBD1 or TRBD2 (5 bases each). The V gene lost 7 bases and the J gene lost 5 bases, with 17 bases spanning the gap. The CDR3 consists of 14 residues. CDR1 is SGHTA and CDR2 is FQGNSA in the germline V gene. DNA for the CDR3: TGTGCCAGCATCAGGGACCTGGTGGAGGAGACCCAGTACTTC. Its protein product is CASIRDLVEETQYF.

This clonotype was picked up many times. The chain combines TRBV6-2 or TRBV6-3 with TRBJ2-7, with no clear D. Between the trimmed V and J ends, which lost 0 bases and 2 bases, there was a span of 2 bases. CDR1 and CDR2 (germline): MNHEY, SVGEGT. The CDR3 is 12 residues long. Written as DNA, the CDR3 is TGTGCCAGCAGTTACTCCACCTACGAGCAGTACTTC. Its translation: CASSYSTYEQYF.

This clonotype was observed at least ten times. The chain links TRBV7-2 to TRBJ1-2, with no clear D. V was pared by 7 bases and J by 4 bases, with 10 bases between. The CDR3 has 12 amino acids. Germline V gene lookup returns CDR1 SGHTA and CDR2 FQGNSA. The CDR3 bases are TGTGCCAGCACCATACAGTCCTATGGCTACACCTTC. This translates into CASTIQSYGYTF.

This clonotype was recorded at least ten times. The V call is TRBV27, the J call TRBJ2-5, with D perhaps matching TRBD1 (6 bases). V was shortened by 5 bases and J by 5 bases, with 18 bases between the two germline ends. Germline values: CDR1 MNHEY, CDR2 SMNVEV (reference sequence). The CDR3 is 15 residues long. This CDR3 reads CASSGIRGIGETQYF. CDR3 bases: TGTGCCAGCAGTGGAATCAGGGGAATTGGGGAGACCCAGTACTTC.

By its share, this clonotype is medium-sized. This chain connects TRBV7-2 to TRBJ1-2, with 9 bases aligning to TRBD1. This CDR3 region has 15 residues. CDR1 and CDR2 (germline): SGHTA, FQGNSA. The junction had 8 bases not matched to a gene; V was cut back by 5 bases and J by 4 bases. The CDR3 nucleotides read TGTGCCAGCAGCATTAACAGGGGGCAAGGCTATGGCTACACCTTC. It translates to CASSINRGQGYGYTF.

This clonotype was recorded many times. The chain carries TRBV7-2 and TRBJ1-4; 10 bases agree with TRBD1. The CDR3 runs 15 residues. Germline values: CDR1 SGHTA, CDR2 FQGNSA. V lost 5 bases to trimming and J lost 4 bases; unmatched junction nucleotides: 4. Here the CDR3 reads CASSPRDRGNEKLFF. CDR3 DNA sequence: TGTGCCAGCAGCCCCCGGGACAGGGGTAATGAAAAACTGTTTTTT.

This clonotype was detected many times. The DNA of the CDR3 is TGTGCCAGCAGCTTACACCAATCTGGCACTGAAGCTTTCTTT. Amino acids: CASSLHQSGTEAFF. V is TRBV11-2 and J is TRBJ1-1; no clear D. The CDR3 loop spans 14 amino acids. The germline CDR1 and CDR2 sequences are SGHAT and FQNNGV. V lost 2 bases to trimming and J lost 4 bases, with 11 bases between them.

This clonotype came up many times. The germline gene is not matched at one end of the junction; a read error may be the cause. The chain carries TRBV20-1 and TRBJ2-3; 7 positions agree with TRBD2. Germline loops: CDR1 DFQATT, CDR2 SNEGSKA (reference sequence). The CDR3 sequence is 12 residues long. The chain's CDR3 is CSTRAGTDTQYF. The CDR3 DNA reads TGCAGTACTAGAGCGGGGACAGATACGCAGTATTTT.

Many counts were recorded for this clonotype. This rearrangement joins TRBV2 to TRBJ1-1, with TRBD1 identical over 10 bases. In germline, CDR1 is SNHLY, CDR2 FYNNEI. The CDR3 has 14 residues. V dropped 6 bases and J dropped 3; count of bases not matched to a gene: 4. CDR3 in amino acids: CASSGQGGYTEAFF. In DNA, the CDR3 is TGTGCCAGCAGCGGACAGGGGGGTTACACTGAAGCTTTCTTT. The full variable domain, in which reference TRBV2 and TRBJ1-1 provide the parts outside the CDR3, is EPEVTQTPSHQVTQMGQEVILRCVPISNHLYFYWYRQILGQKVEFLVSFYNNEISEKSEIFDDQFSVERPDGSNFTLKIRSTKLEDSAMYFCASSGQGGYTEAFFGQGTRLTVV.

This clonotype was counted many times. The chain carries TRBV10-3 and TRBJ2-7; possibly TRBD1 for D (5 bases). The CDR3 has 14 amino acids. Trimming stripped 6 bases from V and 2 bases from J, with 14 bases between. From germline, CDR1 is ENHRY and CDR2 SYGVKD. The CDR3 coding sequence is TGTGCCATCAGAGGGGCCGCCACTACCTACGAGCAGTACTTC. It specifies CAIRGAATTYEQYF.

This clonotype was recorded many times. A much larger clone lies one base from this, so it may be a read error. The chain's CDR3 is CASSPTGNYGYTF. The CDR3, as DNA: TGTGCCAGCAGCCCGACAGGGAACTATGGCTACACCTTC. The chain links TRBV11-1 to TRBJ1-2, with 7 bases fitting TRBD1. There are 13 residues in the CDR3. V was clipped by 5 bases and J by 2 bases; unmatched bases: 2. The germline V gene has CDR1 SGHAT and CDR2 FQDESV (reference sequence).

At least ten counts were recorded for this clonotype. This chain connects TRBV7-2 to TRBJ1-2; 9 bases are shared with TRBD1. The CDR3 is 14 amino acids. Germline-derived CDR1 and CDR2 are SGHTA and FQGNSA. The V gene end was trimmed by 4 bases and the J gene end by 8 bases; junction bases not matched to a gene: 8. The CDR3 bases are TGTGCCAGCAGCTCCGGGACAGGGTATCTCGGCTACACCTTC. Protein: CASSSGTGYLGYTF.

This clonotype was observed at least ten times. This sequence joins TRBV7-2 and TRBJ2-1; tentatively, D is TRBD1 or TRBD2 (6 bases each). The germline V and J ends were trimmed by 7 bases and 8 bases, with 21 bases remaining between them. Germline values: CDR1 SGHTA, CDR2 FQGNSA. The CDR3 runs 15 residues. The CDR3 DNA is TGTGCCAGCAATTGGAGGGGGTGGGGTAACCATGAGCAGTTCTTC. Residues: CASNWRGWGNHEQFF.

This clonotype was observed at least ten times. The genes are TRBV7-9 and TRBJ1-1; D ambiguous. CDR3 length: 13 residues. V lost 10 bases and J lost 0, with 12 bases in between. Germline CDR1 is SEHNR and CDR2 is FQNEAQ (reference sequence). The CDR3 loop reads CATQVLLNTEAFF. The CDR3 bases are TGTGCCACCCAAGTACTGCTGAACACTGAAGCTTTCTTT.

This clonotype was seen repeatedly, ten times or more. The J gene is TRBJ1-5, the V gene TRBV19; the match to TRBD1 covers 8 bases. V lost 9 bases, J lost 2 bases, and 3 bases stayed unmatched. The germline V gene encodes CDR1 LNHDA and CDR2 SQIVND (reference sequence). There are 13 residues in the CDR3. The CDR3 sequence: CASMGQGNQPQHF. The CDR3 nucleotides are TGTGCCAGCATGGGACAGGGCAATCAGCCCCAGCATTTT.

This clonotype was counted ten times or more. This sequence joins TRBV7-2 and TRBJ1-2; a weak D match, TRBD1 (6 bases). CDR3 length: 14 residues. Trimming cost V 1 base and J 4 bases, with 10 bases left between them. The V gene's germline CDR1 is SGHTA and CDR2 FQGNSA. The CDR3 DNA follows: TGTGCCAGCAGCTTAGACAGGGTGGTCTATGGCTACACCTTC. It encodes CASSLDRVVYGYTF.

In this sample, this clonotype turned up many times. The chain has TRBV28 and TRBJ2-1, with TRBD1 identical over 10 bases. Germline V gives CDR1 MDHEN, CDR2 SYDVKM. This CDR3 has 20 residues. V trimming: 7 bases; J trimming: 0 bases; junction bases outside the gene matches: 18. The DNA for the CDR3 is TGTGCCAGCACCCCGGGACAGGGGAGAATGGGTCGTTACTCCTACAATGAGCAGTTCTTC. It encodes CASTPGQGRMGRYSYNEQFF.

This clonotype was picked up many times. J is TRBJ2-2 and V is TRBV12-3 or TRBV12-4; 8 positions match TRBD1. CDR3 length: 14 amino acids. J was trimmed by 5 bases and V by 6 bases; bases with no gene match: 5. Here the CDR3 reads CASSNGQGTGELFF. In DNA form, the CDR3 reads TGTGCCAGCAGCAACGGACAGGGTACCGGGGAGCTGTTTTTT.

This clonotype is deemed medium-sized (0.01 to 0.1%). The chain joins TRBV7-2 to TRBJ1-1; no firm D call. The CDR3 runs to 15 residues. The V gene lost 4 bases and the J gene lost 3 bases, with 15 bases spanning the gap. Germline values: CDR1 SGHTA, CDR2 FQGNSA. The CDR3 region has the DNA TGTGCCAGCAGCTCTGTCCTAATTAGGTACACTGAAGCTTTCTTT. The encoded protein is CASSSVLIRYTEAFF.

The genes are TRBV5-1 and TRBJ2-7, with D perhaps matching TRBD2 (5 bases). The germline V and J ends were trimmed by 2 bases and 4 bases, with 10 bases remaining between them. This CDR3 has 13 residues. Germline CDR1 reads SGHRS; CDR2 reads YFSETQ. The CDR3 coding sequence is TGCGCCAGCAGCTTTGAGGGCTCATACGAGCAGTACTTC. Amino acid sequence: CASSFEGSYEQYF.

This clonotype was detected many times. The chain recombines TRBV19 with TRBJ1-5; D remains unclear. The ends were cut back, 8 bases at V and 0 bases at J, with 8 bases in the middle. The CDR3 covers 13 residues. The germline gives CDR1 LNHDA, CDR2 SQIVND (reference sequence). The chain's CDR3 is CASRGISNQPQHF. CDR3 coding DNA: TGTGCCAGTCGCGGGATTAGCAATCAGCCCCAGCATTTT.

The sample holds many counts of this clonotype. The chain combines TRBV7-2 with TRBJ1-4; no clear D gene. There are 15 residues in the CDR3. The V gene's germline CDR1 is SGHTA and CDR2 FQGNSA. Trimming took off 5 bases at V and 4 bases at J, with 14 bases between the two ends. The CDR3: CASSPTNLNNEKLFF. CDR3 nucleotides: TGTGCCAGCAGCCCGACGAACCTAAATAATGAAAAACTGTTTTTT.

The sample holds many counts of this clonotype. The chain uses TRBV7-9 and TRBJ2-7; D remains ambiguous. The V and J ends lost 4 bases and 4 bases respectively, with 8 bases between them. This CDR3 region has 12 residues. Germline V lookup: CDR1 SEHNR, CDR2 FQNEAQ (reference sequence). The CDR3 region is CASSSIPYEQYF. The CDR3 bases are TGTGCCAGCAGCTCAATCCCGTACGAGCAGTACTTC.

This clonotype appeared many times. The chain has TRBV3-1 and TRBJ2-1; 10 bases are shared with TRBD2. This CDR3 is 16 amino acids long. Germline V gives CDR1 LGHDT, CDR2 YNNKEL (reference sequence). V gave up 5 bases and J gave up 4 bases; unmatched junction bases: 8. CDR3 region: CASSFSTSGFYNEQFF. Written as DNA, the CDR3 is TGTGCCAGCAGCTTCTCGACTAGCGGGTTTTACAATGAGCAGTTCTTC.

This clonotype was detected ten times or more. The chain joins TRBV7-2 to TRBJ1-2; unclear D gene. Germline V CDR1 and CDR2: SGHTA, FQGNSA. Trimming cost V 0 bases and J 3 bases, with 11 bases left between them. This CDR3 has 15 residues. The CDR3 region has the DNA TGTGCCAGCAGCTTAGCGGGCGCAGGTTACTATGGCTACACCTTC. Protein product: CASSLAGAGYYGYTF.